Listed below are T cell receptor beta chains from one sample, sequenced in a study of breast tumors, draining lymph nodes, adjacent tissues. TCRdb processed the multiplex PCR reads anew with MiXCR; each CDR3 protein has one entry. In the table there are approximately 130,000 distinct CDR3 sequences, approximately 20% of which are singletons. What was sequenced was axillary lymph node tissue. The receptors stem from a female donor with breast cancer. Some clones in this sample may be carry-over from other donors' samples. The conserved cysteine and the conserved F or W are not part of the CDR3 here.

14	TRBJ1-5	TRBV2	ASSLQGLVSNQPQH
13	TRBJ1-5	TRBV7-2	ASSPQMGGGQPQH
14	TRBJ2-5	TRBV11-2	ASSSAGGSPQETQY
14	TRBJ2-3	TRBV27	ASSSFPGLVLDTQY
9	TRBJ2-3	TRBV20-1	SERFADTQY
11	TRBJ1-2	TRBV6-6	ASSHTGDYGYT
15	TRBJ2-3	TRBV5-1	ASRGNGLAVSTDTQY
12	TRBJ1-5	TRBV5-1	ASSLRGGDQPQH
9	TRBJ1-4	TRBV6-1	ASIQGRKLF
11	TRBJ2-1	TRBV5-1	ASSLPRLNEQF
12	TRBJ2-2	TRBV2	ASSGRVGTGELF
13	TRBJ1-6	TRBV6-2/TRBV6-3	ASSYSTGWNSPLH
14	TRBJ2-1	TRBV7-9	ASSLPVTSSGNEQF
12	TRBJ1-2	TRBV12-3/TRBV12-4	ASSLGTGLGGYT
10	TRBJ1-4	TRBV27	ASGGAYEKLF
14	TRBJ2-3	TRBV4-2	ASSFQTSGRYNTQY
10	TRBJ2-3	TRBV28	ASSLRRTSAH
14	TRBJ2-2	TRBV15	ATSRGGLAYTGELF
12	TRBJ2-1	TRBV2	ASIGLAGRNEQF
14	TRBJ2-1	TRBV7-2	ASSLAPGSGSNEQF
14	TRBJ2-6	TRBV24-1	ATGPRTLSGANVLT
11	TRBJ1-4	TRBV30	AWSVQGGEKLF
11	TRBJ2-3	TRBV7-2	ASKDSNTDTQY